What follows describes a single T cell receptor (beta chain). Its antigen is undetermined. This specimen belongs to a study of blood T cells in healthy people across ages. Regarding the study as a whole: Diversity was estimated from one million T cells, and these estimates were considered underestimates.

Healthy Russian Caucasian donors spanned ages about 6 to 95 years. Each of the donors had 8 to 10 milliliters of peripheral blood drawn into EDTA-treated Vacutainer tubes. The second PCR ran about 6 to 11 cycles with a sample-barcoded 5' primer and J-beta primers. Each sample yielded at least 2.5 million CDR3-containing paired-end reads. TCRdb re-called the 5' RACE reads through MiXCR, storing one row per CDR3 protein. The sample consists of some 640,000 distinct CDR3 sequences, about 30% of them appearing once. V shed 6 bases, J shed 3 bases, and the junction held 9 bases outside the gene matches. In germline, CDR1 is DFQATT, CDR2 SNEGSKA (reference sequence). This CDR3 has 14 residues.

This TCR came from an elderly woman in good health. Sequences were obtained from blood. The gene calls are TRBV20-1 and TRBJ2-7; the match to TRBD2 covers 9 bases. CDR3 DNA: TGCAGTGCAATGGGGACTAGCCTTGGCTACGAGCAGTACTTC. Its translation: CSAMGTSLGYEQYF.